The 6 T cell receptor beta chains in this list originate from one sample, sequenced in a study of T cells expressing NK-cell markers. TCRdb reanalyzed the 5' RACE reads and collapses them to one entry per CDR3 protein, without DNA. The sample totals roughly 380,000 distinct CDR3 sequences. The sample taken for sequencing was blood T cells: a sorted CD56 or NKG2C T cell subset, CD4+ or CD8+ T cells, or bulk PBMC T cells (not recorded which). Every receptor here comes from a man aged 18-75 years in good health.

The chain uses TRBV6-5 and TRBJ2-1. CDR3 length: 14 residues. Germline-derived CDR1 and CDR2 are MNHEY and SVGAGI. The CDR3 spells CASSYRQQNNEQFF.

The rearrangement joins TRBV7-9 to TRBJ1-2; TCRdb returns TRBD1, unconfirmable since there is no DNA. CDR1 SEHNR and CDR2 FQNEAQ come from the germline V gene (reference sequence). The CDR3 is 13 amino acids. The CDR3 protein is CASSSSGDYGYTF.

The CDR3 loop is CASSQGVAGYQETQYF. The chain employs TRBV4-2 and TRBJ2-5; TCRdb returns TRBD2, unconfirmable since there is no DNA. Germline CDR1 LGHNA, CDR2 YNFKEQ. CDR3 size: 16 residues.

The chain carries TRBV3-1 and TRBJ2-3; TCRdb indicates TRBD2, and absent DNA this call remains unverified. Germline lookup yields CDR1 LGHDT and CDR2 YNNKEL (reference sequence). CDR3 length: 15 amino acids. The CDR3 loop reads CASRSALASVDTQYF.

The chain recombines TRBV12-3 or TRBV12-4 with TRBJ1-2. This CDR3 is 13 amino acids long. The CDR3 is CASSTRPHPGYTF.

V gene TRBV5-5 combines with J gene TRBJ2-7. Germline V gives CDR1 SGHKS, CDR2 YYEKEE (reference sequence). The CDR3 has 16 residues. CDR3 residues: CASSLAWQESSYEQYF.